This T cell receptor (beta chain) emerged from a study of CD8+ T cells in alopecia areata. Across the whole study: Those patients who were treated received oral tofacitinib, which was given at 5 to 10 mg twice daily for moderate-to-severe alopecia areata.

About this clone: What it binds is unknown.

Germline trimming cut 5 bases from V and 5 bases from J; bases unmatched to any gene: 9. This CDR3 has 17 amino acids. Germline V CDR1 and CDR2: MNHEY, SMNVEV (reference sequence). Findings and limits, study-wide: Higher clonality and more expanded CD8+ clones appeared in lesional than normal scalp.

Sorting of CD4+ and CD8+ T cells was performed on PBMCs. In each case, RNA was isolated and then reverse transcribed into cDNA as the sequencing template. The table came from immunoSEQ multiplex PCR; TCRdb's copy has only in-frame clones and leaves some out. Altogether 100,000 to 150,000 clones are present, around 49% being singletons, with the ten largest covering roughly 20%. V is TRBV27 and J is TRBJ2-3; TRBD2 matches 14 bases. The receptor's source is a human donor with alopecia areata. The sample here was CD8+ T cells sorted from blood, taken at week 0. Here the CDR3 DNA reads TGTGCCAGCAGTCTCCACCTGACTAGCGGGGGGGAAGATACGCAGTATTTT. Translation: CASSLHLTSGGEDTQYF.